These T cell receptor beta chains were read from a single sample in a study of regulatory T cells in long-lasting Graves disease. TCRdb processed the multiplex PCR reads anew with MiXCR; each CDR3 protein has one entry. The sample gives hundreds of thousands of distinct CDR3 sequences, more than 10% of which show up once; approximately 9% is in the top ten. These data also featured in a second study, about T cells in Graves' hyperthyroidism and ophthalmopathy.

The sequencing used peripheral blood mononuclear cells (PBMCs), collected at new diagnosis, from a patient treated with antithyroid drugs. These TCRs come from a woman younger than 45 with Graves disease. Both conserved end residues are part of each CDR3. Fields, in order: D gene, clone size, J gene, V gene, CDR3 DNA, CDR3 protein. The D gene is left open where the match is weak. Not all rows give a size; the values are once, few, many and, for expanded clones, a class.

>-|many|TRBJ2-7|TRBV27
TGTGCCAGCAGTTTGAGTAGGTGGGTCCACGAGCAGTACTTC
CASSLSRWVHEQYF
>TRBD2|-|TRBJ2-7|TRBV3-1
TGTGCCAGCAGCAGACTAGCGGGAGGAGCCTACGAGCAGTACTTC
CASSRLAGGAYEQYF
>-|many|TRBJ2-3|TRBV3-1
TGTGCCAGCAGCCAAGATCGGGTCGGGAGATCGTATTTT
CASSQDRVGRSYF
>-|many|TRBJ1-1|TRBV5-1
TGCGCCAGCTCGAGGACGGTCGGGGGCACTGAAGCTTTCTTT
CASSRTVGGTEAFF
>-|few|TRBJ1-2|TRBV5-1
TGCGCCAGCAGCTTGGAGCCCTATGGCTACACCTTC
CASSLEPYGYTF
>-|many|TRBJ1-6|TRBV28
TGTGCCAGCAGTTTATATCCCGGACCCCGGGCTAATTCACCCCTCCACTTT
CASSLYPGPRANSPLHF
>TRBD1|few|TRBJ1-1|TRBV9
TGTGCCAGCAGCGCCGAGACAGGGGTCCCTGAAGCTTTCTTT
CASSAETGVPEAFF
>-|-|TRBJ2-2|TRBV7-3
TGTGCCAGCAGCCCTGGAGGGCCCTACACCGGGGAGCTGTTTTTT
CASSPGGPYTGELFF
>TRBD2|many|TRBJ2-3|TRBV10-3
TGTGCCATCAGGCCTAGCGGTACTAGCACAGATACGCAGTATTTT
CAIRPSGTSTDTQYF
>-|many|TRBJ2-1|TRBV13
TGTGCCAGCAGCCTCTCCGGGAGCGGAAATGAGCAGTTCTTC
CASSLSGSGNEQFF
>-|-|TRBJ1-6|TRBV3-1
TGTGCCAGCAGTCGTAAAAGATGGGGCTCCTATAATTCACCCCTCCACTTT
CASSRKRWGSYNSPLHF
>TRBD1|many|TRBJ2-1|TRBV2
TGTGCAGGCAGACAGGGGGCCGGGTACAATGAGCAGTTCTTC
CAGRQGAGYNEQFF
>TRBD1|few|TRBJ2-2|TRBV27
TGTGCCAGCAGTCTCTACGGGACAGGGAAAACCGGGGAGCTGTTTTTT
CASSLYGTGKTGELFF
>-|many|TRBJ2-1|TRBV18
TGTGCCAGCTCACTAAGGGGACAATACAATGAGCAGTTCTTC
CASSLRGQYNEQFF
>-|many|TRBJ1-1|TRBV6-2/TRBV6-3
TGTGCCAGCAGTACGGGACACCAAGAGAACACTGAAGCTTTCTTT
CASSTGHQENTEAFF
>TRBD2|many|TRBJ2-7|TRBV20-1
TGCAGTGCTAGGTTTACCGGGAGGGACCCCTACGAGCAGTACTTC
CSARFTGRDPYEQYF
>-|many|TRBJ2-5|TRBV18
TGTGCCAGCTCACCACCGGCAGCCCCAGAGACCCAGTACTTC
CASSPPAAPETQYF
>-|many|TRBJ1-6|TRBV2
TGTGCCAGCGCTCGAGAGAATAATTCACCCCTCCACTTT
CASARENNSPLHF
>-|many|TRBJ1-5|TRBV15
TGTGCCACCAGCAGAGATGGGGGTGAGGGGCAGCCCCAGCATTTT
CATSRDGGEGQPQHF
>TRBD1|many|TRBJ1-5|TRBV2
TGTGCCAGCAGTGAGGGGAGGACAGGGCGAAGCAATCAGCCCCAGCATTTT
CASSEGRTGRSNQPQHF
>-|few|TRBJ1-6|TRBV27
TGTGCCAGCAGCCTTGCGTCGGGATCACCCCTCCACTTT
CASSLASGSPLHF
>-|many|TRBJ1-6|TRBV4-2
TGTGCCAGCAGCCAAGAAAGATATAATTCACCCCTCCACTTT
CASSQERYNSPLHF
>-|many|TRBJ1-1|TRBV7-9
TGTGCCAGCAGCTTAGTAGGGTACACTGAAGCTTTCTTT
CASSLVGYTEAFF
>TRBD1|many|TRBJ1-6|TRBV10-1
TGCGCCACCAAACAGGGGGCGCGGGGATCCTATAATTCACCCCTCCACTTT
CATKQGARGSYNSPLHF
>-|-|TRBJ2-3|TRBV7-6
TGTGCCAGCAGCTTAGTGGCAGGGGCTGGGGATACGCAGTATTTT
CASSLVAGAGDTQYF
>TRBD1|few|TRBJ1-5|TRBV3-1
TGTGCCAGCAGCCAAGGTACAGGGGTGCAGCCCCAGCATTTT
CASSQGTGVQPQHF
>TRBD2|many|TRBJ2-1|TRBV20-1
TGCAGTGCTAGAGATATAAGCGGGAGTGAGTCCTACAATGAGCAGTTCTTC
CSARDISGSESYNEQFF
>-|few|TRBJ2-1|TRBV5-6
TGTGCCAGCAGCTGGTTGAGCCGCCAGGTGGCCCACAATCGGGAGCAGTTCTTC
CASSWLSRQVAHNREQFF
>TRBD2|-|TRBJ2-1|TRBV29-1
TGCAGCGTTGAGAGGACTAGCGGGAGACTGTTCTTC
CSVERTSGRLFF
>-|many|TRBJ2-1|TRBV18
TGTGCCAGCTCAGGCCAAAGGACAGCCGATAATGAGCAGTTCTTC
CASSGQRTADNEQFF
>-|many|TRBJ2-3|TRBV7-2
TGTGCCAGCAGCTTTAATTGGCGGAGCACAGATACGCAGTATTTT
CASSFNWRSTDTQYF
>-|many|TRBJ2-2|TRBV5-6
TGTGCCAGCAGCTCATACCCGGGGGAGCTGTTTTTT
CASSSYPGELFF
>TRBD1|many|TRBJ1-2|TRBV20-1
TGCAGTGCTACGGGACAGGGGAATTTACCTGGCTACACCTTC
CSATGQGNLPGYTF
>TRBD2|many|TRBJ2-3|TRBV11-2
TGTGCCAGCAGCCCTAGGGCAAAGACTAGCCGGGGCACAGATACGCAGTATTTT
CASSPRAKTSRGTDTQYF
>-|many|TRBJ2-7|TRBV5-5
TGTGCCAGCAGCTATGACAGGAGTAGCTCCTACGAGCAGTACTTC
CASSYDRSSSYEQYF
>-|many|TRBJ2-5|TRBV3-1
TGTGCCAGCAGCCAAGGTTGGCGGGGCGAAGAGACCCAGTACTTC
CASSQGWRGEETQYF
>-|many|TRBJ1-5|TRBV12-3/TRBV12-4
TGTGCCAGCAGTTTCGGCGCGGATTATAGCAATCAGCCCCAGCATTTT
CASSFGADYSNQPQHF
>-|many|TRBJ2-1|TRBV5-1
TGCGCCAGCAGGTCCTCTCCGGGACAATACAATGAGCAGTTCTTC
CASRSSPGQYNEQFF
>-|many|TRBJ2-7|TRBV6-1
TGTGCCAGCAGTGGCACCACCTACGAGCAGTACTTC
CASSGTTYEQYF
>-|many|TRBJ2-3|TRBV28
TGTGCCAGCAGTTTAAGCGGGCTGGGGCCAGATACGCAGTATTTT
CASSLSGLGPDTQYF
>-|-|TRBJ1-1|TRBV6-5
TGTGCCAGCAGTTCCCGGGCCTTACGGGGAGCTTTCTTT
CASSSRALRGAFF
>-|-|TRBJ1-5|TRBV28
TGTGCCAGCAGTTCGGTACGGGGCAATCAGCTCCAGCATTTT
CASSSVRGNQLQHF
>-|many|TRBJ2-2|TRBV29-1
TGCAGCGTTGTGAGGGACACCGGGGAGCTGTTTTTT
CSVVRDTGELFF
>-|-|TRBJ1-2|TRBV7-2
TGTGCCAGCAGCTTAGCAGAGAACTATGGCTACACCTTC
CASSLAENYGYTF
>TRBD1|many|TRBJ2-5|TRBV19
TGTGCCAGTAGTATCGGACAGGGGTTATCCCAAGAGACCCAGTACTTC
CASSIGQGLSQETQYF
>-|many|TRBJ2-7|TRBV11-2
TGTGCCAGCAGCTTATGGGGTAACAACTACGAGCAGTACTTC
CASSLWGNNYEQYF
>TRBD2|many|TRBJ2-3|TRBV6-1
TGTGCCAGCAGATGGGGACTAGCGGCAAACACAGATACGCAGTATTTT
CASRWGLAANTDTQYF
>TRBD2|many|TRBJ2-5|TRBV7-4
TGTGCCAGCAGCTCGATCGGGACTAGCGAGGTTAAGGTAGAGACCCAGTACTTC
CASSSIGTSEVKVETQYF
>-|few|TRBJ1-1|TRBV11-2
TGTGCCAGCAGCCAAGTCTGGGACCCGAAGACTGAAGCTTTCTTT
CASSQVWDPKTEAFF
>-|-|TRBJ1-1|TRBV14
TGTGCCAGCAGCCAAACGACAGCCCCCCTTACGAAATACACTGAAGCTTTCTTT
CASSQTTAPLTKYTEAFF
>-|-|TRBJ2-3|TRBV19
TGTGCCAGTAGTAGCGGGCTTGATACGCAGTATTTT
CASSSGLDTQYF
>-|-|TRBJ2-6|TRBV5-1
TGCGCCAGCAGCTTGTGGAGTAAGGGAATTGGGGCCAACGTCCTGACTTTC
CASSLWSKGIGANVLTF
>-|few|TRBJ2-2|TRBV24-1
TGTGCCACCAGTGCGGTCACCGGGGAGCTGTTTTTT
CATSAVTGELFF
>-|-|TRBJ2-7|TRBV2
TGTGCCAGCAGTGTGCGGAGTGATAGTAGCCGCGAGCAGTACTTC
CASSVRSDSSREQYF